This T cell receptor beta chain was sequenced for a study of blood T cell repertoires in COVID-19. Across 24 US areas, participants ranged in age from about 18 to 90 years. Recovered status applied to Cohort 3 donors who had two consecutive negative PCRs. It also applied to those with clearance or with symptom resolution. Source study methods: It was from reference gene primer amplification that nucleated cell counts were estimated. The assay was immunoSEQ multiplex PCR, and TCRdb's table has in-frame clones only and misses some. The V and J calls and clone size were taken over from that table, and D and trimming were inferred from the DNA. The table lists roughly 180,000 clones, 82% of them singletons. The V gene's germline CDR1 is GTSNPN and CDR2 SVGIG (reference sequence). The CDR3 consists of 12 residues. Trimming removed 8 bases from V and 1 base from J; junction bases left unmatched: 2.

The J gene is TRBJ2-1, the V gene TRBV30; TRBD2 agrees at 7 bases. This TCR was sampled from a man aged 40-49 years who had recovered from COVID-19. Sequenced sample: PBMCs or T cells enriched from blood (not recorded which). CDR3 DNA sequence: TGTGCCAGCGGGGCGTCCTACAATGAGCAGTTCTTC. It specifies CASGASYNEQFF.